The 5 T cell receptor beta chains below all came from one sample that was sequenced in a study of blood T cells in healthy people across ages. A second about 6 to 12 cycle PCR used barcoded and J-beta primers. Each CDR3 protein gets one entry after TCRdb re-called the 5' RACE reads with MiXCR. The data show 790,000 or so distinct CDR3 sequences, with less than 60% seen just once and 15% to 20% held by the top ten. Sequenced sample: blood. These receptors came from an elderly man in good health.

Note on this clonotype: A much larger clone differs from this one at a single base, so this may be a read error. The genes are TRBV7-9 and TRBJ2-1, with 8 bases that match TRBD2. The DNA end lines up better with TRBJ2-7; the J call may be wrong. CDR3 length: 19 residues. Germline V CDR1 and CDR2: SEHNR, FQNEAQ (reference sequence). The DNA for the CDR3 is TGTGCCAGCAGCTTAGATCCCCCTAGCGGGCACCACACGTACAATGAGCAGTACTTC. This codes for CASSLDPPSGHHTYNEQYF.

There are many counts of this clonotype. The chain has TRBV7-2 and TRBJ2-3; 11 bases align to TRBD2. The CDR3 totals 15 residues. With 5 bases clipped from V and 6 bases from J, the junction kept 7 bases outside the gene matches. Germline V gene data show CDR1 as SGHTA and CDR2 as FQGNSA. CDR3 sequence (DNA): TGTGCCAGCAGCCCAACTAGCGGGAGACCGGATACGCAGTATTTT. Protein: CASSPTSGRPDTQYF.

The V call is TRBV21-1, the J call TRBJ2-3; the table gives TRBD1 as D, unverified against the DNA. TRBV21-1 is flagged as a pseudogene. The length of the CDR3 is 13 residues. CDR3 nucleotides: TGTGCCAGCAGCAAACCGAAGGGACAGACGCAGTATTTT. Amino acid sequence: CASSKPKGQTQYF.

V and J are TRBV6-1 and TRBJ2-5; 15 nucleotides align to TRBD2. V lost 7 bases and J lost 11; bases outside the gene matches: 20. This CDR3 comprises 18 residues. Germline CDR1 is MNHNS and CDR2 is SASEGT. CDR3 sequence: CASKGWTSGRANYNEQYF. The DNA for the CDR3 is TGTGCCAGCAAGGGTTGGACTAGCGGGAGGGCCAACTACAATGAGCAGTACTTC.

This clonotype appeared a single time. V is TRBV20-1 and J is TRBJ1-1; D is uncertain. The CDR3 length is 14 residues. CDR1 is DFQATT and CDR2 is SNEGSKA in the germline V gene (reference sequence). With 1 base removed from V and 0 bases from J, the gap between germline ends came to 9 bases. The CDR3 DNA sequence: TGCAGTGCTAGAGGGGAGAGGGTGAACACTGAAGCTTTCTTT. It encodes CSARGERVNTEAFF.